This T cell receptor beta chain was sequenced during a study of shared clonotypes between healthy human individuals. Only CD45RO-negative cells positively selected for CCR7 counted as naive CD8 cells, so terminally differentiated effector memory CD45RA+ cells were excluded. The protocol was immunoSEQ multiplex PCR, while the TCRdb copy is restricted to in-frame clones and leaves out a portion. The profile shows about 2 million clones, roughly 94% of them singletons. This CDR3 comprises 15 residues. V lost 3 bases to trimming and J lost 2 bases; unmatched junction nucleotides: 8. Looked up from germline, CDR1 is SGHNT and CDR2 is YYREEE (reference sequence). This clone appeared once. As yet, its antigen is unknown. Study outcomes and limitations: A handful of donors had around 5% of their naive CD4 clonotypes in common.

Material: naive CD8+ T cells sorted from blood. The chain employs TRBV5-4 and TRBJ2-7; 7 positions match TRBD1. The TCR originated in a man younger than 35 in good health. In DNA, the CDR3 is TGTGCCAGCAGCTGGGCGACAGGGTCGACCTACGAGCAGTACTTC. Amino acid sequence: CASSWATGSTYEQYF.